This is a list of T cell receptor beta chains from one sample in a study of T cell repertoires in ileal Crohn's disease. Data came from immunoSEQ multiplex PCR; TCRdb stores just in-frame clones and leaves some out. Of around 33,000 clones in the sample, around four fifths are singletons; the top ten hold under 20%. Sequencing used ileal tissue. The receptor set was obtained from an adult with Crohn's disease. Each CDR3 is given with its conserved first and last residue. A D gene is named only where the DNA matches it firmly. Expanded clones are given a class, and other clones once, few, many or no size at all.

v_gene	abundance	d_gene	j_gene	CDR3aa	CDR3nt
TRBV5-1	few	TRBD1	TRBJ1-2	CASSLRQGDYGYTF	TGCGCCAGCAGCTTGAGACAGGGCGACTATGGCTACACCTTC
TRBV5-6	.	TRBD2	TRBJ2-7	CASSPGLAGISYEQYF	TGTGCCAGCAGCCCTGGACTAGCGGGGATCTCCTACGAGCAGTACTTC
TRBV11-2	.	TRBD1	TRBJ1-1	CASSSGTGLRRAFF	TGTGCCAGCAGCTCCGGGACAGGGTTGAGAAGGGCTTTCTTT
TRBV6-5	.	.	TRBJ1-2	CASSYLRGAGHYGYTF	TGTGCCAGCAGTTACCTGCGGGGGGCGGGCCACTATGGCTACACCTTC
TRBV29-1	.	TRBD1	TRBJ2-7	CSVVTGVYEQYF	TGCAGCGTCGTGACAGGGGTGTACGAGCAGTACTTC
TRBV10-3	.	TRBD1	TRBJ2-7	CTISGFGQGRSYEQYF	TGTACCATCAGTGGATTCGGACAGGGGCGATCATACGAGCAGTACTTC
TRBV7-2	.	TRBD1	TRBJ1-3	CASSLAATGHGMGSGNTIYF	TGTGCCAGCAGCTTAGCTGCGACAGGGCATGGTATGGGATCTGGAAACACCATATATTTT
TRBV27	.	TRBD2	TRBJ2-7	CASSPLGLATIQAYEQYF	TGTGCCAGCAGTCCGCTGGGACTAGCCACTATACAAGCCTACGAGCAGTACTTC
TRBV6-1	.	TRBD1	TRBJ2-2	CASSMTGDTGELFF	TGTGCCAGCTCTATGACAGGGGATACCGGGGAGCTGTTTTTT
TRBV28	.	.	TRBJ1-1	CASSPPGVSTEAFF	TGTGCCAGCAGTCCTCCCGGGGTTAGCACTGAAGCTTTCTTT
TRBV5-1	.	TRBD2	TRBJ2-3	CASSFRAGGASDTQYF	TGCGCCAGCAGCTTTCGAGCGGGGGGGGCCTCAGATACGCAGTATTTT